The sequence of this T cell receptor (beta chain) was determined in a study of blood T cell repertoires in COVID-19. Measured with immunoSEQ multiplex PCR; TCRdb has only the in-frame clones, and not every one. The table lists 250,000 or so clones, 70% to 90% of them singletons, with over 1.5% in the top ten. Input material: PBMCs or T cells enriched from blood (not recorded which). The receptor was derived from a woman between 45 and 65 years old who had recovered from COVID-19.

Written as DNA, the CDR3 is TGTGCCAGCTCACCAGATAGCGGTTACAATGAGCAGTTCTTC. Translating it yields CASSPDSGYNEQFF. This chain joins TRBV18 and TRBJ2-1; maybe TRBD2 (6 bases). This CDR3 spans 14 amino acids. V was pared by 2 bases and J by 4 bases, with 9 bases between. The germline gives CDR1 KGHSH, CDR2 LQKENI.